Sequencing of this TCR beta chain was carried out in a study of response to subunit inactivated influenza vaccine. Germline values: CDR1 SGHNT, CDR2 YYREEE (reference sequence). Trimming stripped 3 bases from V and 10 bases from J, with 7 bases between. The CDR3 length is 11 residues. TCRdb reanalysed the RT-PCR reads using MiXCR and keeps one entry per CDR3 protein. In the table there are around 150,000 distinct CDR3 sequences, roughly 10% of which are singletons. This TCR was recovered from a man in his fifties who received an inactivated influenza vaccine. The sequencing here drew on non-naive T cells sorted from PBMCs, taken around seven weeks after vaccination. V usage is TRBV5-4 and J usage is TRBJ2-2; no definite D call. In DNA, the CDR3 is TGTGCCAGCAGCTCAGAGGTGGAGCTGTTTTTT. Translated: CASSSEVELFF.